This TCR beta chain was obtained from a study of human T cells and chemical hapten exposure. TCRdb reprocessed the RACE reads via MiXCR and lists one record per CDR3 protein. Seen here are under 400,000 distinct CDR3 sequences, approximately 5.1% observed once, and the top ten hold approximately 2.8%. This clonotype has just a few counts. Sample time point: pre-sensitization, week 0. The treatment denotes: therapeutic diphenylcyclopropenone sensitization with weekly scalp DPC. Germline assignment: CDR1 SGHTA and CDR2 FQGNSA. Trimming removed 6 bases at V and 4 bases at J, with 23 bases between. The CDR3 contains 17 residues.

The chain joins TRBV7-2 to TRBJ2-3; D is unclear. The specimen was whole blood, collected in connection with sensitization to the hapten diphenylcyclopropenone (DPC). The clonotype was recovered from a woman aged 45-60 years with alopecia areata. Some clones in this sample may be carry-over from other donors' samples. The CDR3: CASRTAPTYQAPDTQYF. The CDR3 region has the DNA TGTGCCAGCAGAACGGCACCGACTTACCAAGCCCCAGATACGCAGTATTTT.